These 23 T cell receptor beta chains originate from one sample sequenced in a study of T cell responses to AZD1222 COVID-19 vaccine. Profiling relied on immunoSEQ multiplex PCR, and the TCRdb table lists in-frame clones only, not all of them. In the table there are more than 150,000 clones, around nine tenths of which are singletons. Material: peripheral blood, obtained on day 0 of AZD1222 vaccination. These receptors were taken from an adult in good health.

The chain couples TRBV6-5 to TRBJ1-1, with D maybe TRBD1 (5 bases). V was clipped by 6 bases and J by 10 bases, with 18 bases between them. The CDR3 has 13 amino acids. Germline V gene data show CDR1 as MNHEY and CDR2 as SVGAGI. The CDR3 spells CASSPAGAGGAFF. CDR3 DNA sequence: TGTGCCAGCAGCCCAGCCGGGGCCGGCGGAGCTTTCTTT.

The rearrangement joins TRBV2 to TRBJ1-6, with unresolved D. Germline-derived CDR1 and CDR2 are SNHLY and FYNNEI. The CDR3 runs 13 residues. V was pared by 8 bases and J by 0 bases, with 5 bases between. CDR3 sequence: CASSGSYNSPLHF. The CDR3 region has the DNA TGTGCCAGCTCGGGCTCCTATAATTCACCCCTCCACTTT.

The CDR3 sequence: CATAGTSSYNEQFF. DNA of the CDR3: TGTGCCACCGCCGGGACTAGCTCCTACAATGAGCAGTTCTTC. This sequence joins TRBV24-1 and TRBJ2-1, with 8 bases fitting TRBD2. The trim removed 9 bases at V and 0 bases at J, leaving 3 bases unmatched. Germline CDR1 KGHDR, CDR2 SFDVKD. This CDR3 contains 14 residues.

In DNA form, the CDR3 reads TGTGCCAGCACCCTGACAGCCGACATGAACACTGAAGCTTTCTTT. Encoded protein: CASTLTADMNTEAFF. The chain uses TRBV6-5 and TRBJ1-1; D possibly corresponds to TRBD1 (5 bases). Germline assignment: CDR1 MNHEY and CDR2 SVGAGI. V lost 7 bases and J 0 bases, leaving 15 bases between the germline ends. The CDR3 sequence is 15 residues long.

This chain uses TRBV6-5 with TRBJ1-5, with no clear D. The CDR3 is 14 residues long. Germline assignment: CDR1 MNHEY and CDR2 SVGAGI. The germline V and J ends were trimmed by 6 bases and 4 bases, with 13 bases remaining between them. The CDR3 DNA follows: TGTGCCAGCAGCCTGAGAGGATCGAATCAGCCCCAGCATTTT. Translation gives CASSLRGSNQPQHF.

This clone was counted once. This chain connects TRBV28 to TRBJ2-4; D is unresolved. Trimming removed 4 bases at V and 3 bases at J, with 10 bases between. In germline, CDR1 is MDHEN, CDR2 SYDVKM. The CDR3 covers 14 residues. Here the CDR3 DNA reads TGTGCCAGCAGTTCCGGCAGCTTCAAAAACATTCAGTACTTC. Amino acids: CASSSGSFKNIQYF.

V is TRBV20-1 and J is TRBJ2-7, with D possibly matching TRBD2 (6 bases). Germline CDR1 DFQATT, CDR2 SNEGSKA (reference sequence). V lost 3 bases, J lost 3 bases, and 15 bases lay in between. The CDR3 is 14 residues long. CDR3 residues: CSASRETAIYEQYF. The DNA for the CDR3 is TGCAGTGCTAGTCGGGAGACAGCAATCTACGAGCAGTACTTC.

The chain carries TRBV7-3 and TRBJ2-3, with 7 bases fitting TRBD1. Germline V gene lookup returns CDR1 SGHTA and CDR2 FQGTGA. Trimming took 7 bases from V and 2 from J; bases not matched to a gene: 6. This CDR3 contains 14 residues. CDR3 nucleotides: TGTGCCAGCAAACGGGACAGAAACACAGATACGCAGTATTTT. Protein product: CASKRDRNTDTQYF. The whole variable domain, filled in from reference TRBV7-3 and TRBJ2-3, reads GAGVSQTPSNKVTEKGKYVELRCDPISGHTALYWYRQSLGQGPEFLIYFQGTGAADDSGLPNDRFFAVRPEGSVSTLKIQRTERGDSAVYLCASKRDRNTDTQYFGPGTRLTVL.

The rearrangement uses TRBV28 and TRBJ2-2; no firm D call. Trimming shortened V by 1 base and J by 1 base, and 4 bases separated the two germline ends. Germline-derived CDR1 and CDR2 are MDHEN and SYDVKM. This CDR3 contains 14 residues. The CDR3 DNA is TGTGCCAGCAGTTTATTACTGAACACCGGGGAGCTGTTTTTT. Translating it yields CASSLLLNTGELFF. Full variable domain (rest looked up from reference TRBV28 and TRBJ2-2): DVKVTQSSRYLVKRTGEKVFLECVQDMDHENMFWYRQDPGLGLRLIYFSYDVKMKEKGDIPEGYSVSREKKERFSLILESASTNQTSMYLCASSLLLNTGELFFGEGSRLTVL.

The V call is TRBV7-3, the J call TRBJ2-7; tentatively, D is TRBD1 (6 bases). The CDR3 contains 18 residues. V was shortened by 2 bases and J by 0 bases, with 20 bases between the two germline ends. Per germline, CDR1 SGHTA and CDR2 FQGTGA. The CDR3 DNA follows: TGTGCCAGCAGCTTATCTGGACTCCGGGACAACCACTCCTACGAGCAGTACTTC. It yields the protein CASSLSGLRDNHSYEQYF.

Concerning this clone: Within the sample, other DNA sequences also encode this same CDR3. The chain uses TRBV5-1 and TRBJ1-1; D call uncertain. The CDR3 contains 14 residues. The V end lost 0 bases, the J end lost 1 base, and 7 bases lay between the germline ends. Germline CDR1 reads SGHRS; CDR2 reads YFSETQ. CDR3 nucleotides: TGCGCCAGCAGCTTGGCCGGAAGGAACACTGAAGCTTTCTTT. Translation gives CASSLAGRNTEAFF.

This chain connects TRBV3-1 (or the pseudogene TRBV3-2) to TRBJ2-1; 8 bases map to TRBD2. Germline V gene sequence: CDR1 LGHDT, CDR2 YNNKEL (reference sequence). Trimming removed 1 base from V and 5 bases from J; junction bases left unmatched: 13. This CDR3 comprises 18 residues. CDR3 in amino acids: CASSQGSYSSGSNNEQFF. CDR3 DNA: TGTGCCAGCAGCCAAGGGTCATATTCAAGCGGGAGTAACAATGAGCAGTTCTTC.

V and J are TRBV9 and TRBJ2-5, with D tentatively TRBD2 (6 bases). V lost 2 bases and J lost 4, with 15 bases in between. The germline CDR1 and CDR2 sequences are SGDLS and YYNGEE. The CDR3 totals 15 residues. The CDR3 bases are TGTGCCAGCAGCGTTTTGGGGGAGGTTACAGAGACCCAGTACTTC. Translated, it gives CASSVLGEVTETQYF.

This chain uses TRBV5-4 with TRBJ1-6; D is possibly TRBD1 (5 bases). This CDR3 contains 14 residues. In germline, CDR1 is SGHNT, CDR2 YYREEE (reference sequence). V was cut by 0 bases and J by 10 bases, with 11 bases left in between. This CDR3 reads CASSLDGEGSPLHF. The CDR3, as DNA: TGTGCCAGCAGCTTGGATGGGGAGGGGTCACCCCTCCACTTT.

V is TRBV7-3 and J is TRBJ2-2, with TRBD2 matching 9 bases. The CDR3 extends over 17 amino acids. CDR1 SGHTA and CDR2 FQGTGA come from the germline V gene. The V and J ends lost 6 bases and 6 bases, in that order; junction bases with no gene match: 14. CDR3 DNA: TGTGCCAGCAGACCTACTCCCGGCGGGGGGGCCGCCGGGGAGCTGTTTTTT. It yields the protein CASRPTPGGGAAGELFF.

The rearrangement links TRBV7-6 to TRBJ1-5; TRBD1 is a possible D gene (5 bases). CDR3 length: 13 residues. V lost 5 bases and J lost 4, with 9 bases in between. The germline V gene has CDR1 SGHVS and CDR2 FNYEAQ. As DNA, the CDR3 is TGTGCCAGCAGCCTGCAGGGAAATCAGCCCCAGCATTTT. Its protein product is CASSLQGNQPQHF. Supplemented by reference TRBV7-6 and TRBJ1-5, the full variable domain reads GAGVSQSPRYKVTKRGQDVALRCDPISGHVSLYWYRQALGQGPEFLTYFNYEAQQDKSGLPNDRFSAERPEGSISTLTIQRTEQRDSAMYRCASSLQGNQPQHFGDGTRLSIL.

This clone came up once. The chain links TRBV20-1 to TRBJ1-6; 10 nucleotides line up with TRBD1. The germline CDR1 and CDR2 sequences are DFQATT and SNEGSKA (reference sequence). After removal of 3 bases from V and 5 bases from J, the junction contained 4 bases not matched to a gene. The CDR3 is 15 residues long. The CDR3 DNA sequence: TGCAGTGCTAGTTTCGGGACAGGGGATAATTCACCCCTCCACTTT. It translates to CSASFGTGDNSPLHF.

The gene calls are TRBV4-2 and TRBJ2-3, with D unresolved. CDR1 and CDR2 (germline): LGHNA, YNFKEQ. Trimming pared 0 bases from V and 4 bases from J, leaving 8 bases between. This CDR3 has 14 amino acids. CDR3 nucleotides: TGTGCCAGCAGCCAAGAGTACGACCCAGATACGCAGTATTTT. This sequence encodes CASSQEYDPDTQYF.

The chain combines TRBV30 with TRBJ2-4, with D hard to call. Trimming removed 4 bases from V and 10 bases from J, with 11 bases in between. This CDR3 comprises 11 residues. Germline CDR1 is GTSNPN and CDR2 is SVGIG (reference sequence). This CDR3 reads CAWMTGTIQYF. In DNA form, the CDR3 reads TGTGCCTGGATGACTGGAACAATTCAGTACTTC.

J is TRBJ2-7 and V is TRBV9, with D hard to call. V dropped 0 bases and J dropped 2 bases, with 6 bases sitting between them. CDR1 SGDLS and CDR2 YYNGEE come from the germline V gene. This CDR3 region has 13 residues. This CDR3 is CASSVGEAYEQYF. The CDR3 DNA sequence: TGTGCCAGCAGCGTAGGAGAGGCCTACGAGCAGTACTTC.

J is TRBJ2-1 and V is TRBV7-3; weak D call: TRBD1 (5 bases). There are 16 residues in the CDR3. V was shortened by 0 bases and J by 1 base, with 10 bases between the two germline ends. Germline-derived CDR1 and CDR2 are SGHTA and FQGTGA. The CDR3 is CASSLTVQASYNEQFF. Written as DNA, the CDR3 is TGTGCCAGCAGCTTAACGGTACAGGCGTCCTACAATGAGCAGTTCTTC.

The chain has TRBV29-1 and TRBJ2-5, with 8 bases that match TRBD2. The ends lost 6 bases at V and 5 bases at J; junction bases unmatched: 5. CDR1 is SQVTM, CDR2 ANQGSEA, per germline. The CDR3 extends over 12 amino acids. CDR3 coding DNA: TGCAGCGTCGTGCGGGGGGTGGAGACCCAGTACTTC. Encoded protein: CSVVRGVETQYF.

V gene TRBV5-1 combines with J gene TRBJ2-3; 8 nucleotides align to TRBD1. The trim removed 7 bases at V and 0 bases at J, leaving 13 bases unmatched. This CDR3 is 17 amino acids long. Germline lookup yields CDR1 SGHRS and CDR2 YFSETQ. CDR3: CASGTYSGGSSTDTQYF. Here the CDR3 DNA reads TGCGCCAGCGGGACCTACTCAGGGGGCTCTAGCACAGATACGCAGTATTTT.